This T cell receptor (beta chain) was observed in a study of shared clonotypes between healthy human individuals. Notes on the study in general: Expectations were that clonotype sharing among donors would be affected by sequencing depth.

Regarding this clone: No antigen is known for it.

Here immunoSEQ multiplex PCR was the method, and the copy in TCRdb shows in-frame clones only, minus some. This sample carries over 2 million clones, over 85% of them seen once, and the ten largest clones take 0.1% to 0.15%. The CDR3 length is 16 residues. V was pared by 0 bases and J by 4 bases, with 5 bases of the junction left unmatched. The V gene's germline CDR1 is SGHKS and CDR2 YYEKEE (reference sequence). The rearrangement joins TRBV5-5 to TRBJ2-7, with 12 bases fitting TRBD2. Sequencing input: naive CD4+ T cells sorted from blood. This sample's subset: CD45RA+ positively selected. The clonotype was recovered from a man younger than 35 in good health. The CDR3 DNA sequence: TGTGCCAGCAGCTTGGGGCTAGCGGGAGGGATATACGAGCAGTACTTC. Translation: CASSLGLAGGIYEQYF.